The rows below give T cell receptor beta chains drawn from one sample of a study of blood T cells in healthy people across ages. TCRdb re-called the 5' RACE reads through MiXCR, storing one row per CDR3 protein. Here the sample spans about 1.7 million distinct CDR3 sequences, about 28% being singletons. Sequenced: blood. The receptor set was obtained from a woman aged 25-40 years in good health. CDR3s include the opening cysteine and the closing phenylalanine or tryptophan. D genes are given only for firm matches. Some rows have no size entry. The others give once, few or many, or a class for an expanded clone.

>few|NA|TRBV7-6|TRBJ1-6
CASSFGEATPLHF
TGTGCCAGCAGCTTCGGGGAAGCCACACCCCTCCACTTT
>NA|TRBD1|TRBV6-2/TRBV6-3|TRBJ1-4
CASRRQGTTNEKLFF
TGTGCCAGCAGGAGACAGGGGACGACTAATGAAAAACTGTTTTTT
>many|NA|TRBV10-3|TRBJ2-3
CAISQGSDTQYF
TGTGCCATCAGCCAGGGTTCAGATACGCAGTATTTT
>NA|TRBD1|TRBV5-1|TRBJ2-1
CASSERQGPCEQFF
TGCGCCAGCAGCGAAAGACAGGGTCCCTGCGAGCAGTTCTTC
>NA|TRBD1|TRBV2|TRBJ2-5
CASSQFIGQAGETQYF
TGTGCCAGCAGCCAATTCATAGGACAGGCTGGGGAGACCCAGTACTTC
>many|NA|TRBV29-1|TRBJ2-1
CSVELPRGNEQFF
TGCAGCGTTGAACTCCCTCGAGGGAATGAGCAGTTCTTC
>NA|NA|TRBV20-1|TRBJ2-1
CSARDSSADNEQFF
TGCAGTGCTAGAGATTCATCAGCCGACAATGAGCAGTTCTTC
>NA|NA|TRBV28|TRBJ2-1
CASSFNQETQFF
TGTGCCAGCAGCTTTAACCAAGAGACCCAGTTCTTC
>few|NA|TRBV20-1|TRBJ1-2
CSARVSGSEGYTF
TGCAGTGCTAGAGTTTCAGGGTCGGAAGGCTACACCTTC
>many|TRBD2|TRBV6-5|TRBJ2-7
CASSRGGGYEQYF
TGTGCCAGCAGCCGCGGGGGGGGTTACGAGCAGTACTTC
>NA|NA|TRBV4-3|TRBJ2-2
CASSHKRGTGELFF
TGCGCCAGCAGCCACAAGAGGGGCACCGGGGAGCTGTTTTTT
>NA|TRBD1|TRBV4-1|TRBJ2-7
CASSQGSRTGVYEQYF
TGCGCCAGCAGCCAAGGCTCCCGGACAGGGGTCTACGAGCAGTACTTC
>NA|NA|TRBV5-1|TRBJ1-2
CASSFPESRGYTF
TGCGCCAGCAGCTTTCCTGAGTCGCGTGGCTACACCTTC
>few|TRBD1|TRBV6-5|TRBJ1-6
CASRMGQGYSPLHF
TGTGCCAGCAGGATGGGACAGGGCTACTCACCCCTCCACTTT
>NA|NA|TRBV2|TRBJ1-1
CASRDGNGRMMNTEAFF
TGTGCCAGCAGAGACGGGAACGGTAGAATGATGAACACTGAAGCTTTCTTT
>NA|NA|TRBV20-1|TRBJ1-2
CSAPPSEGRAGYTF
TGCAGTGCTCCTCCCAGCGAGGGAAGGGCCGGCTACACCTTC
>NA|NA|TRBV20-1|TRBJ2-1
CSARKASSYNEQFF
TGCAGTGCTAGGAAAGCTAGCTCCTACAATGAGCAGTTCTTC
>few|NA|TRBV20-1|TRBJ2-1
CSALILSSYNEQFF
TGCAGTGCGCTGATTCTAAGCTCCTACAATGAGCAGTTCTTC
>few|NA|TRBV20-1|TRBJ1-1
CSAREGQGTTEAFF
TGCAGTGCTAGGGAAGGTCAGGGGACCACTGAAGCTTTCTTT
>few|NA|TRBV9|TRBJ2-6
CASSVDKLVGTGANVLTF
TGTGCCAGCAGCGTTGATAAGCTCGTGGGAACCGGGGCCAACGTCCTGACTTTC
>NA|NA|TRBV5-1|TRBJ1-4
CASSTGVRSGAKLFF
TGCGCCAGCAGCACGGGGGTCCGTTCGGGGGCAAAACTGTTTTTT
>NA|TRBD1|TRBV9|TRBJ1-3
CASSPRLGTGSGNTIYF
TGTGCCAGCAGCCCACGACTCGGGACAGGCTCTGGAAACACCATATATTTT
>NA|NA|TRBV5-1|TRBJ2-3
CASSLEGTSSDTQYF
TGCGCCAGCAGCTTGGAGGGGACGAGTAGCGATACGCAGTATTTT